This T cell receptor beta chain was sequenced in a study of a mutant IDH1 vaccine in newly diagnosed glioma. As concerns this clone: Its specificity is unknown.

Time point defined: week 11, during vaccination. With topical imiquimod, each dose of the vaccine consisted of 300 ug of mutant IDH1 20-mer peptide. The method was immunoSEQ multiplex PCR; TCRdb's version includes in-frame clones alone and lacks a portion of them. This sample has tens of thousands of clones, with nearly 90% found just once. The receptor's source is a woman aged 40 to 55 with glioma. Sequenced here: PBMCs, sampled from a glioma patient whose treatment included an IDH1 peptide vaccine.

CDR3 in DNA: TGCGCCAGCAGCCAATCGACAGGGAATCAGCCCCAGCATTTT. Translation gives CASSQSTGNQPQHF. V gene TRBV4-1 combines with J gene TRBJ1-5, with 7 bases fitting TRBD1. The V gene's germline CDR1 is MGHRA and CDR2 YSYEKL. The junction had 2 bases not matched to a gene; V was cut back by 2 bases and J by 4 bases. The CDR3 covers 14 residues.